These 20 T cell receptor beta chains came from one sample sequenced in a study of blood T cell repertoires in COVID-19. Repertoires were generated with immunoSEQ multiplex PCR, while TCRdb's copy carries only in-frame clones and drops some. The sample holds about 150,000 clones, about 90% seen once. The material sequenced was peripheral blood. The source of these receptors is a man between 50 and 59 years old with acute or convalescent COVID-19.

As DNA, the CDR3 is TGTGCCAGCAGTTACAAGACCGGGACACGTGGAAACACCATATATTTT. As protein: CASSYKTGTRGNTIYF. The J gene is TRBJ1-3, the V gene TRBV6-5, with D perhaps matching TRBD1 (6 bases). The V and J ends lost 2 bases and 3 bases respectively, with 14 bases between them. CDR1 is MNHEY and CDR2 is SVGAGI in the germline V gene. The CDR3 contains 16 residues.

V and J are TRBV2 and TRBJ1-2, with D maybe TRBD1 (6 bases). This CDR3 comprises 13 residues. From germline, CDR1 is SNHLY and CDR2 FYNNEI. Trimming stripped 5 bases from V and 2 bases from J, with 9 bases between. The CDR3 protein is CASSSQGNYGYTF. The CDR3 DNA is TGTGCCAGCAGTTCACAGGGAAACTATGGCTACACCTTC.

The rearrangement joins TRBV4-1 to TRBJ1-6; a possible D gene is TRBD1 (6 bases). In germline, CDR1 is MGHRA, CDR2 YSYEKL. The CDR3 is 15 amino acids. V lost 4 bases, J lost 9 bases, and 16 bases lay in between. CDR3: CASSRDGGVGSPLHF. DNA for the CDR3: TGCGCCAGCAGCCGAGATGGGGGCGTTGGTTCACCCCTCCACTTT.

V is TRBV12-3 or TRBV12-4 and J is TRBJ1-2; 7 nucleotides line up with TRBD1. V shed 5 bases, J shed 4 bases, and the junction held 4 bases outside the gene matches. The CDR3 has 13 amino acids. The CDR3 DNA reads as TGTGCCAGCAGTGGGGGACAGACCTATGGCTACACCTTC. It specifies CASSGGQTYGYTF.

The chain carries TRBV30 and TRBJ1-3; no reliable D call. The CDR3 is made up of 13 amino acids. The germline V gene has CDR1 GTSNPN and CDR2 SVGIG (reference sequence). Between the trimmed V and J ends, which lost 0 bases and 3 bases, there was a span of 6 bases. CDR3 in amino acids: CAWSVRGGNTIYF. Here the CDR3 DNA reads TGTGCCTGGAGTGTACGGGGTGGAAACACCATATATTTT.

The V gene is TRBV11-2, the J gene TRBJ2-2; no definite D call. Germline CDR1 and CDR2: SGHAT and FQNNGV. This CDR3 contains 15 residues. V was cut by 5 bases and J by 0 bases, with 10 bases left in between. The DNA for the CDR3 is TGTGCCAGCAGCCGTAACAGCCCGAACACCGGGGAGCTGTTTTTT. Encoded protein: CASSRNSPNTGELFF.

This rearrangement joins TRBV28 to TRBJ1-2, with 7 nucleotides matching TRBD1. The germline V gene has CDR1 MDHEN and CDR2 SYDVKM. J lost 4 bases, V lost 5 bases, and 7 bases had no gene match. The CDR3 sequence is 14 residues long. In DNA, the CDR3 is TGTGCCAGCAGTCCAACAGGGGAAATCTATGGCTACACCTTC. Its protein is CASSPTGEIYGYTF.

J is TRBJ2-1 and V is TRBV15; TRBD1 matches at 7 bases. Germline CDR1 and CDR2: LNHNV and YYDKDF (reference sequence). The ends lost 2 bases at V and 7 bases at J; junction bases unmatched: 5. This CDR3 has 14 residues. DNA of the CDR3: TGTGCCACCAGCAGACCCAGGGGGATAAATGAGCAGTTCTTC. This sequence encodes CATSRPRGINEQFF. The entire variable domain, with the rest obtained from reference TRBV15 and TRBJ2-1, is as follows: DAMVIQNPRYQVTQFGKPVTLSCSQTLNHNVMYWYQQKSSQAPKLLFHYYDKDFNNEADTPDNFQSRRPNTSFCFLDIRSPGLGDTAMYLCATSRPRGINEQFFGPGTRLTVL.

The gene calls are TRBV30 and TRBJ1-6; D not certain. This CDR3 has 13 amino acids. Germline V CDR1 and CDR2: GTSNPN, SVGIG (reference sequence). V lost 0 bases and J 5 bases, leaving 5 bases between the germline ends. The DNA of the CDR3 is TGTGCCTGGAGTGTCGCGAATAATTCACCCCTCCACTTT. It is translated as CAWSVANNSPLHF.

DNA for the CDR3: TGTGCCTGGAGTGTTATAGGCAATCAGCCCCAGCATTTT. This translates into CAWSVIGNQPQHF. The chain uses TRBV30 and TRBJ1-5; D is undetermined. V lost 0 bases to trimming and J lost 2 bases, with 5 bases between them. Looked up from germline, CDR1 is GTSNPN and CDR2 is SVGIG (reference sequence). The CDR3 is 13 residues long. The full variable domain, with the rest looked up from reference TRBV30 and TRBJ1-5, is SQTIHQWPATLVQPVGSPLSLECTVEGTSNPNLYWYRQAAGRGLQLLFYSVGIGQISSEVPQNLSASRPQDRQFILSSKKLLLSDSGFYLCAWSVIGNQPQHFGDGTRLSIL.

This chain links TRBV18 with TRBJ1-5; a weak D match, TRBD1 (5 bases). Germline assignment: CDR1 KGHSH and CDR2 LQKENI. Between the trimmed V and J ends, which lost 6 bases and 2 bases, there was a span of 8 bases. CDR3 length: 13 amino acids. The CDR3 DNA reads TGTGCCAGCTCCGCGGGGGGCAATCAGCCCCAGCATTTT. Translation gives CASSAGGNQPQHF. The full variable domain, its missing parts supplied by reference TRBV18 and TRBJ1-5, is NAGVMQNPRHLVRRRGQEARLRCSPMKGHSHVYWYRQLPEEGLKFMVYLQKENIIDESGMPKERFSAEFPKEGPSILRIQQVVRGDSAAYFCASSAGGNQPQHFGDGTRLSIL.

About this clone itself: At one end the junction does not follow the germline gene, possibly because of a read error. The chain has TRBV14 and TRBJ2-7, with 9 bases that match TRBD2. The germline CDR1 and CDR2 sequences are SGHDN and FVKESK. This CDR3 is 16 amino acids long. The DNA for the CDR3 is TGTGCCAGCAGCCAAGCCCCCGGGACTAGCTCCCACGAGCAGTACTTC. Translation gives CASSQAPGTSSHEQYF.

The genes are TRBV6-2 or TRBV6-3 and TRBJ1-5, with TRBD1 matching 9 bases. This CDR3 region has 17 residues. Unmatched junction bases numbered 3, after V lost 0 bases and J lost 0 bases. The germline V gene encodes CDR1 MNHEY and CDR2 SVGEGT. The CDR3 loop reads CASSYSHRGLSNQPQHF. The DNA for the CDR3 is TGTGCCAGCAGTTACTCCCACAGGGGGCTTAGCAATCAGCCCCAGCATTTT.

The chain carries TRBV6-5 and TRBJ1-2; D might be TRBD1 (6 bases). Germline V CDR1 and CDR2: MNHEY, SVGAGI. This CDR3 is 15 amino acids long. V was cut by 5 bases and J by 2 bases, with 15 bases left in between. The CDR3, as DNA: TGTGCCAGCAGTAGGGGGGGACCAGGAAACTATGGCTACACCTTC. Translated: CASSRGGPGNYGYTF.

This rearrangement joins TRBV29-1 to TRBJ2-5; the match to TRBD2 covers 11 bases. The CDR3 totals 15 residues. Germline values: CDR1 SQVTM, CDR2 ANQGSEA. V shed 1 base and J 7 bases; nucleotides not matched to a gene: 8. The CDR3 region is CSVEALAGVDGTQYF. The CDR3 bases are TGCAGCGTTGAAGCACTAGCGGGAGTGGATGGGACCCAGTACTTC.

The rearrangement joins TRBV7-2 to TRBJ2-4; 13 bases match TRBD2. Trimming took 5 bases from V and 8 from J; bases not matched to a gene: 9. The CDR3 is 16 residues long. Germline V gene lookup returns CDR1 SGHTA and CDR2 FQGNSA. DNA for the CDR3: TGTGCCAGCAGCCCACGACTAGCGGGAGGACTATACATTCAGTACTTC. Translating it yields CASSPRLAGGLYIQYF. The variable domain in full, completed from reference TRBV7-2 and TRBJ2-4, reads GAGVSQSPSNKVTEKGKDVELRCDPISGHTALYWYRQSLGQGLEFLIYFQGNSAPDKSGLPSDRFSAERTGGSVSTLTIQRTQQEDSAVYLCASSPRLAGGLYIQYFGAGTRLSVL.

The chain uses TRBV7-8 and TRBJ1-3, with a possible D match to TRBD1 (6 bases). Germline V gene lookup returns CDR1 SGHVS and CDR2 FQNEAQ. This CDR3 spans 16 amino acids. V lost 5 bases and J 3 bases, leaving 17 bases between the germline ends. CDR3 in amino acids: CASSLQGMGVGNTIYF. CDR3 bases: TGTGCCAGCAGCCTGCAGGGGATGGGAGTTGGAAACACCATATATTTT.

In DNA form, the CDR3 reads TGTGCCAGCACCTCCCGGACGGGGAACTATGGCTACACCTTC. Translated: CASTSRTGNYGYTF. The chain employs TRBV2 and TRBJ1-2; no firm D call. CDR1 is SNHLY and CDR2 is FYNNEI in the germline V gene. This CDR3 region has 14 residues. V was pared by 7 bases and J by 2 bases, with 14 bases between.

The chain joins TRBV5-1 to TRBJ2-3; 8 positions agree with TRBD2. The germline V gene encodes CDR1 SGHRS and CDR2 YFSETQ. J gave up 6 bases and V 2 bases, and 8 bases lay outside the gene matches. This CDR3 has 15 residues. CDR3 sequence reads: CASSFIGGVPDTQYF. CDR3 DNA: TGCGCCAGCAGCTTTATCGGGGGGGTTCCGGATACGCAGTATTTT.

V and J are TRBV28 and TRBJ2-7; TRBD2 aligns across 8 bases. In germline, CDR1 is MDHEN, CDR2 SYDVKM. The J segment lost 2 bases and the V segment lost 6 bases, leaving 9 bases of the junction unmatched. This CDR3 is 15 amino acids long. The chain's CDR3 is CASSGGGLAAYEQYV. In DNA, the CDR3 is TGTGCCAGCAGCGGGGGAGGACTAGCTGCCTACGAGCAGTACGTC.